This T cell receptor (beta chain) was profiled in a study of control samples from healthy donors and cancer patients. Clones were read by immunoSEQ multiplex PCR, and TCRdb kept only the in-frame ones, dropping some. The sample holds about 140,000 clones; roughly 94% are singletons and the top ten take around 14%. Germline loops: CDR1 MGHRA, CDR2 YSYEKL. V was shortened by 1 base and J by 3 bases, with 18 bases between the two germline ends. The CDR3 length is 17 residues. This receptor was obtained from a man aged 40-50 years in good health. The genes are TRBV4-1 and TRBJ1-2; possibly TRBD1 for D (6 bases). The specimen sequenced was blood. CDR3 sequence (DNA): TGCGCCAGCAGCCAAGTCAACCGAGGAGGGGGTCACTATGGCTACACCTTC. Translation gives CASSQVNRGGGHYGYTF.